This is a list of T cell receptor beta chains from one sample in a study of spatial heterogeneity in lung cancer. MiXCR, applied by TCRdb to the 5' RACE reads, yields one record per CDR3 protein. This sample has about 13,000 distinct CDR3 sequences, with approximately 2.9% found just once. The source material was lung tumor tissue, sampled at surgery. Receptor source: a male donor with early-stage non-small cell lung cancer. CDR3s include the opening cysteine and the closing phenylalanine or tryptophan. Fields, in order: J gene, D gene, clone size, V gene, CDR3 protein, CDR3 DNA. D genes are given only for firm matches. Clone size, where shown, is once, few, many, or a class for clones that have expanded.

TRBJ2-3 | - | many | TRBV7-9 | CASSSLWHTVPTDTQYF | TGTGCCAGCAGCTCCCTATGGCATACGGTCCCCACAGATACGCAGTATTTT
TRBJ2-5 | TRBD2 | many | TRBV7-8 | CASSMTSGGGLETQYF | TGTGCCAGCAGCATGACTAGCGGGGGAGGTTTAGAGACCCAGTACTTC
TRBJ2-1 | TRBD2 | - | TRBV3-1 | CASSLGLARHNEQFF | TGTGCCAGCAGCCTTGGACTAGCGAGACACAATGAGCAGTTCTTC
TRBJ2-1 | - | many | TRBV4-1 | CASSQPLVTPDNEQFF | TGCGCCAGCAGCCAACCCCTAGTCACACCCGACAATGAGCAGTTCTTC
TRBJ2-3 | - | many | TRBV7-9 | CASLSPLGTDTQYF | TGTGCCAGCCTCTCCCCCTTGGGTACGGATACGCAGTATTTT
TRBJ2-6 | - | many | TRBV12-3/TRBV12-4 | CASSLGQLSGANVLTF | TGTGCCAGCAGTTTAGGACAGCTCTCTGGGGCCAACGTCCTGACTTTC
TRBJ1-4 | - | many | TRBV7-2 | CASSLGGPGEKLFF | TGTGCCAGCAGCTTAGGGGGCCCAGGTGAAAAACTGTTTTTT
TRBJ2-7 | TRBD1 | many | TRBV9 | CASSPRTGNEYEQYF | TGTGCCAGCAGCCCCCGGACAGGGAATGAGTACGAGCAGTACTTC
TRBJ2-7 | - | many | TRBV27 | CASSLRGYEQYF | TGTGCCAGCAGTTTACGAGGGTACGAGCAGTACTTC
TRBJ1-5 | - | many | TRBV7-8 | CASSPWTLRDEPQHF | TGTGCCAGCAGCCCCTGGACGCTGAGGGACGAGCCCCAGCATTTT
TRBJ2-4 | - | many | TRBV6-5 | CASSNRVLAKNIQYF | TGTGCCAGCAGTAACCGGGTGCTAGCCAAAAACATTCAGTACTTC
TRBJ1-2 | TRBD1 | many | TRBV30 | CAWRGWTGIMGYTF | TGTGCCTGGAGGGGATGGACAGGAATTATGGGCTACACCTTC
TRBJ2-3 | TRBD2 | many | TRBV7-2 | CASSFSAGGSDTQYF | TGTGCCAGCAGCTTTTCGGCGGGGGGATCAGATACGCAGTATTTT
TRBJ1-1 | - | many | TRBV18 | CASSPLPKTEAFF | TGTGCCAGCTCACCACTCCCCAAGACTGAAGCTTTCTTT
TRBJ2-3 | - | many | TRBV29-1 | CSVVAGTDTQYF | TGCAGCGTTGTGGCTGGCACAGATACGCAGTATTTT
TRBJ2-5 | TRBD1 | many | TRBV7-9 | CASRAGQGKETQYF | TGTGCCAGCAGAGCGGGACAGGGAAAAGAGACCCAGTACTTC
TRBJ2-1 | TRBD2 | many | TRBV20-1 | CSARPQTSGGPPYNEQFF | TGCAGTGCTAGACCCCAAACTAGCGGGGGACCCCCCTACAATGAGCAGTTCTTC
TRBJ1-1 | - | many | TRBV10-3 | CAISVGGMNTEAFF | TGTGCCATCAGTGTAGGAGGGATGAACACTGAAGCTTTCTTT
TRBJ2-7 | - | many | TRBV7-9 | CASSLGHEPYEQYF | TGTGCCAGCAGCTTAGGACACGAACCCTACGAGCAGTACTTC
TRBJ1-1 | TRBD1 | many | TRBV7-9 | CASSYPGQKNTEAFF | TGTGCCAGCAGCTATCCGGGACAGAAGAACACTGAAGCTTTCTTT
TRBJ2-5 | - | many | TRBV25-1 | CASSESSGNLPETQYF | TGTGCCAGCAGTGAATCGTCCGGCAACCTTCCAGAGACCCAGTACTTC
TRBJ1-2 | - | many | TRBV12-3/TRBV12-4 | CASSFRGLNYGYTF | TGTGCCAGCAGTTTCAGGGGTCTTAACTATGGCTACACCTTC
TRBJ2-7 | - | many | TRBV10-2 | CASSESWGNHYEQYF | TGCGCCAGCAGTGAGTCATGGGGAAACCACTACGAGCAGTACTTC
TRBJ1-4 | - | many | TRBV12-3/TRBV12-4 | CASSDDSPILTNEKLFF | TGTGCCAGCAGCGACGACAGCCCTATCTTAACTAATGAAAAACTGTTTTTT